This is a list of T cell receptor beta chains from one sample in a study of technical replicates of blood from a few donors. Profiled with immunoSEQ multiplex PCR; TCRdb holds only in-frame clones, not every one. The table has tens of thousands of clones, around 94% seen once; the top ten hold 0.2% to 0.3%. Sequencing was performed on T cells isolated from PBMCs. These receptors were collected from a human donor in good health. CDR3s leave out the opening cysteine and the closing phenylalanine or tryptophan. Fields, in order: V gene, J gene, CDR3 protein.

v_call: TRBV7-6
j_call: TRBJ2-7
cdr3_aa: ASSPWDFPITQY

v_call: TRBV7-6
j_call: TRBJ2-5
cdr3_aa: ASSMGGGRETQY

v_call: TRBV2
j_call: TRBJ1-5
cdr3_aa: ASSARHRDQPQH

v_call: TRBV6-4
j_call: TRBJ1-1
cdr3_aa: ASSDSPNTEAF

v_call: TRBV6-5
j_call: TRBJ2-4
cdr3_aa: ASSSLAGVAKNIQY

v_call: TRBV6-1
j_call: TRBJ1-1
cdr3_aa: ASSDMGPEAF

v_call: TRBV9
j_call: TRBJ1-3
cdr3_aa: ASSVQGGNTIY

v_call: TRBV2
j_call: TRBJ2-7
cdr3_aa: ASSGQSSYEQY

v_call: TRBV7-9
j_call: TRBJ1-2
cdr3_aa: ASSPRGGGDGYT

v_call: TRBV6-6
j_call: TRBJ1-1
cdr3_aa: ASSYFGGGEGDEAF

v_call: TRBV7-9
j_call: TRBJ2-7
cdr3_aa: ASSLVASGSYEQY

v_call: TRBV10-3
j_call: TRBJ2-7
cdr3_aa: AISPGQGSIYEQY

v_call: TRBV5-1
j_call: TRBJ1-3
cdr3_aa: ASSSRTGRNTIY

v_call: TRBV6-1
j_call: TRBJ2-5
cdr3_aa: ASSEQGTETQY

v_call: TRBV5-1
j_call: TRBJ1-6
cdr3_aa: ASSLGGSAYNSPLH

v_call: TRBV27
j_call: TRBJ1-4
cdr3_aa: ASSGGTLSNEKLF

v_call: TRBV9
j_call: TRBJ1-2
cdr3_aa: ASSATGLGYT

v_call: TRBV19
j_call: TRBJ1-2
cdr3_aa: ASSDRDRVRGYT

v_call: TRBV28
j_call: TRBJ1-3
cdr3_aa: ASSVSTGGNTIY

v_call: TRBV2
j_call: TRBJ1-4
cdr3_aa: ASSGTGEKLF

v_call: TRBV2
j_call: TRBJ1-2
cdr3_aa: ASSRDRGTYGYT

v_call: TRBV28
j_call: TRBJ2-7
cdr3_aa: ASSLWGLAGGRASYEQY

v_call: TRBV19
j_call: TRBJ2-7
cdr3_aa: ASSTLAGATYEQY

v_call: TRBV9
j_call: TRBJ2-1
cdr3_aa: ASSVGSPLRSNEQF

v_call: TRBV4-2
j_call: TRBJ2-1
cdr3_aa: ASSQGSGTSGSEQF

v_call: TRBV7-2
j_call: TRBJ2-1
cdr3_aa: ASSSGTSGIYNEQF

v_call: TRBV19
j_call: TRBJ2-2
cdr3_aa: ATQVTGSGKAGELF

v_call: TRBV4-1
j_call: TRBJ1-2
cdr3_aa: ASSQDGWLRGYGYT

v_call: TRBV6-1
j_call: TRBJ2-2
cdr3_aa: ASRPGQGFDGELF

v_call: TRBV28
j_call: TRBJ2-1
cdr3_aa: ASTPSGSQLNEQF

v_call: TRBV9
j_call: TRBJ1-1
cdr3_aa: ASSDPQGSEAF

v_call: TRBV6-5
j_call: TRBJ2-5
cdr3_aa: ASSISGGKTQY

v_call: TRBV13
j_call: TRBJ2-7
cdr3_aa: ASQGMSYEQY

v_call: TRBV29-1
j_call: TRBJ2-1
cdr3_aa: SVIGIAGGGHEQF

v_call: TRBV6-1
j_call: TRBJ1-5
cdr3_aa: ASSEGQPHSNQPQH

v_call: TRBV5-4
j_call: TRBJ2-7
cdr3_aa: ASSLFSAVTYEQY

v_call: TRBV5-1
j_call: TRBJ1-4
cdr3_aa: ASSRDRPEEKLF

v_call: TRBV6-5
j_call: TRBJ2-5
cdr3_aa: ASSNGLSQETQY

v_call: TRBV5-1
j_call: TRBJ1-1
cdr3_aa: ASSLGADPRGDTEAF

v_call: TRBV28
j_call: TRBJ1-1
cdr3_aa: ASSFRGQKAF

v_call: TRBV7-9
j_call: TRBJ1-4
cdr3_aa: ASRPGQRSEKLF

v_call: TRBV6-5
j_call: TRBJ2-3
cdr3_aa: ASSYSAGSTDTQY

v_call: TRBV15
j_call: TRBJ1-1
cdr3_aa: ATSREVRNTEAF

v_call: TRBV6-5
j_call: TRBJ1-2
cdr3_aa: ASSYDSPPITYGYT

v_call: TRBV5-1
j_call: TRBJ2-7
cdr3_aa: ASSWGQTYEQY